The TCR beta chain under discussion was sequenced for a study of blood T cell repertoires in COVID-19. Study at large: Whether acute or convalescent, the COVID-19 samples came from the United States, Italy and Spain. From T cells, B-cell-depleted T cells, or PBMCs came the material, which was cDNA or gDNA.

Germline lookup yields CDR1 LNHDA and CDR2 SQIVND (reference sequence). The CDR3 totals 17 residues. With 4 bases clipped from V and 0 bases from J, the junction kept 8 bases outside the gene matches. Authors' methods: Amplifying reference gene primers gave estimates of nucleated cell counts. Data came from immunoSEQ multiplex PCR; TCRdb stores just in-frame clones and leaves some out. V and J calls and clone size follow that table, whereas D and trimming were derived from the DNA. The sample contains approximately 90,000 clones, about nine tenths of which appear only once. The J gene is TRBJ1-3, the V gene TRBV19; 8 bases map to TRBD1. Sequencing input: peripheral blood. The sequence came from a man aged 60-69 years with acute or convalescent COVID-19. Here the CDR3 DNA reads TGTGCCAGTAGTAGATACAGGGGGACGAGCTCTGGAAACACCATATATTTT. This translates into CASSRYRGTSSGNTIYF.